A single T cell receptor beta chain is shown here with its context. Its antigen is undetermined. The sample is drawn from a study of cytomegalovirus exposure and HLA in healthy donors. Overall study results and limits: Among TCR beta chains, those listed as cytomegalovirus-associated numbered some 160. Accurate prediction of HLA-A and HLA-B alleles (for most subjects) was reportedly achieved from TCR beta sequences. As a later analysis showed, a missense DCLRE1C variant was linked to trimming of TCR beta V- and J-genes.

Use of 60 Vbeta and 13 Jbeta primers characterized the PCR. Using immunoSEQ multiplex PCR, the repertoire was profiled, and TCRdb retains in-frame clones only, with some absent. The sample records roughly 110,000 clones, around 76% being singletons. Although they were nominally healthy when sampled, donors likely had unrecorded immune exposures. The CDR3 length is 11 residues. Trimming shortened V by 11 bases and J by 7 bases, and 13 bases separated the two germline ends. The V gene's germline CDR1 is ENHRY and CDR2 SYGVKD. The sample consisted of PBMCs. This rearrangement joins TRBV10-3 to TRBJ2-3; maybe TRBD1 (6 bases). This TCR was recovered from a man aged 25 to 40 in good health and CMV-seropositive. The CDR3 nucleotides are TGTGCCTCCCGGACAGACAATACGCAGTATTTT. This sequence encodes CASRTDNTQYF.